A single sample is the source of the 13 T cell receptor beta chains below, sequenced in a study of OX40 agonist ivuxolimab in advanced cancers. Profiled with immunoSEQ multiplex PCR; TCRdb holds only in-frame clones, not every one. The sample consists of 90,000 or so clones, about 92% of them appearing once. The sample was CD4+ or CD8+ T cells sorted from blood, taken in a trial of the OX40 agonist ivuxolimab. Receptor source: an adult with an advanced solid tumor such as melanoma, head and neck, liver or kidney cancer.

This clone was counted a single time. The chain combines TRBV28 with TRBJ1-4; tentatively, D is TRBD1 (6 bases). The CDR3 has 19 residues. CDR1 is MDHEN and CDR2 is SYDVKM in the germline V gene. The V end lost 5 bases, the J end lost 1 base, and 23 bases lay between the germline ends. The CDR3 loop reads CASSLPLRDTQRTNEKLFF. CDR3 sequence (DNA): TGTGCCAGCAGTCTACCCCTCCGGGACACCCAACGAACTAATGAAAAACTGTTTTTT.

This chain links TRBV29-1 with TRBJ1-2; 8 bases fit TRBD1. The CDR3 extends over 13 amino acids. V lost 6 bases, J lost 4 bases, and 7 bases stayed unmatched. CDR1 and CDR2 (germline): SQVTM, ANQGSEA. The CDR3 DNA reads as TGCAGCGTCCCTCTCGGGACAGGCTATGGCTACACCTTC. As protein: CSVPLGTGYGYTF.

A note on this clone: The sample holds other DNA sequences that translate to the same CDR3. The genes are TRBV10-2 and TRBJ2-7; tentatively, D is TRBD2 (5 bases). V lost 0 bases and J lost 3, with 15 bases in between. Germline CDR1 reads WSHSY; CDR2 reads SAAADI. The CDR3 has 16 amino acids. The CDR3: CASSESGEDGFYEQYF. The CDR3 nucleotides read TGCGCCAGCAGTGAGTCCGGGGAAGATGGTTTCTACGAGCAGTACTTC.

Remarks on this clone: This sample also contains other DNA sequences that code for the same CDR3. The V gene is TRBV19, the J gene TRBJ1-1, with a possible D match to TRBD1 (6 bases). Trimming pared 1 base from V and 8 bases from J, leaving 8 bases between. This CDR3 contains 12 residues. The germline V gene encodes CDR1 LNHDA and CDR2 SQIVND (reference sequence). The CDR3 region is CASSIGGGEAFF. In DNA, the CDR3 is TGTGCCAGTAGTATAGGAGGGGGGGAAGCTTTCTTT.

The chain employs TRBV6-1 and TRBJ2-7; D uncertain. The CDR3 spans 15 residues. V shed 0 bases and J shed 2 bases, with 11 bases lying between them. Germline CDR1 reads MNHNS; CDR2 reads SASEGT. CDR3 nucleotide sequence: TGTGCCAGCAGTGAAGCCTTGGGTAGCACCTACGAGCAGTACTTC. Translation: CASSEALGSTYEQYF.

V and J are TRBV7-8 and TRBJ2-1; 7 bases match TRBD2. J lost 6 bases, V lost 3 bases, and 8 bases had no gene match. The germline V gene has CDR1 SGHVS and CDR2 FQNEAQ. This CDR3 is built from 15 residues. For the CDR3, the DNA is TGTGCCAGCAGCTTGTTTCCTAGCGGACTCAATGAGCAGTTCTTC. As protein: CASSLFPSGLNEQFF. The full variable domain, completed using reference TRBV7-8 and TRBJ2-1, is GAGVSQSPRYKVAKRGQDVALRCDPISGHVSLFWYQQALGQGPEFLTYFQNEAQLDKSGLPSDRFFAERPEGSVSTLKIQRTQQEDSAVYLCASSLFPSGLNEQFFGPGTRLTVL.

CDR3 sequence reads: CASSLGPYLNTEAFF. In nucleotides, the CDR3 is TGCGCCAGCAGCTTGGGCCCATACTTGAACACTGAAGCTTTCTTT. The chain combines TRBV5-1 with TRBJ1-1; D is ambiguous. Germline V gene lookup returns CDR1 SGHRS and CDR2 YFSETQ. The V end lost 0 bases, the J end lost 0 bases, and 9 bases lay between the germline ends. This CDR3 region has 15 residues.

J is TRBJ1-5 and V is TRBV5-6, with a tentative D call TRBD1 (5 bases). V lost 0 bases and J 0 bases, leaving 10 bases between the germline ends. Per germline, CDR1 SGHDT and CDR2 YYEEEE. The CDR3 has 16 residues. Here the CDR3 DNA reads TGTGCCAGCAGCTTGGCGGGGCAGTATAGCAATCAGCCCCAGCATTTT. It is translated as CASSLAGQYSNQPQHF. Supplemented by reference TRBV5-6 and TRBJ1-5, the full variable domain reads DAGVTQSPTHLIKTRGQQVTLRCSPKSGHDTVSWYQQALGQGPQFIFQYYEEEERQRGNFPDRFSGHQFPNYSSELNVNALLLGDSALYLCASSLAGQYSNQPQHFGDGTRLSIL.

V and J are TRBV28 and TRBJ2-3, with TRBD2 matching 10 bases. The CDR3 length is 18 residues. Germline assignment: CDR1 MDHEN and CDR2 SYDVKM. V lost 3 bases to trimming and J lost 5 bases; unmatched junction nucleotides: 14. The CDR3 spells CASSFGLASGGLGDTQYF. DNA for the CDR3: TGTGCCAGCAGTTTTGGGTTGGCTAGCGGGGGCCTGGGAGATACGCAGTATTTT.

The CDR3 here is CASPRDSSNYGYTF. CDR3 bases: TGTGCCAGCCCCCGGGACAGCAGTAACTATGGCTACACCTTC. The rearrangement links TRBV2 to TRBJ1-2, with TRBD1 identical over 7 bases. The CDR3 contains 14 residues. Losses at the gene ends were 8 bases for V and 1 base for J; bases not matched to a gene: 7. Germline CDR1 reads SNHLY; CDR2 reads FYNNEI.

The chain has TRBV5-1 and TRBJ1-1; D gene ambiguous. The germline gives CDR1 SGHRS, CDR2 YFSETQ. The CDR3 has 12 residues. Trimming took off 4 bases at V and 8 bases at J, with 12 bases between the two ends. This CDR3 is CASSPGSREAFF. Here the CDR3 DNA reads TGCGCCAGCAGCCCGGGATCTAGGGAAGCTTTCTTT.

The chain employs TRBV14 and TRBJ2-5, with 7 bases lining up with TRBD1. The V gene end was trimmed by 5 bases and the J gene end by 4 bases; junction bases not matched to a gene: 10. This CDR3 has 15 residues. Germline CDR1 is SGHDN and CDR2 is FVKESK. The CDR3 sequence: CASSTTGTNRETQYF. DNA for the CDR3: TGTGCCAGCAGCACGACAGGGACCAACCGAGAGACCCAGTACTTC.

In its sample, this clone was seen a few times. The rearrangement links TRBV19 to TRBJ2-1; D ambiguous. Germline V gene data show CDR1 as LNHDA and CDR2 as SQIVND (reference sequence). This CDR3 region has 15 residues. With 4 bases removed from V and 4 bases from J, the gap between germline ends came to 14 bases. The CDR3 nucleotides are TGTGCCAGTAGTAGCAGTGGCGCCCCTTACAATGAGCAGTTCTTC. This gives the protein CASSSSGAPYNEQFF.